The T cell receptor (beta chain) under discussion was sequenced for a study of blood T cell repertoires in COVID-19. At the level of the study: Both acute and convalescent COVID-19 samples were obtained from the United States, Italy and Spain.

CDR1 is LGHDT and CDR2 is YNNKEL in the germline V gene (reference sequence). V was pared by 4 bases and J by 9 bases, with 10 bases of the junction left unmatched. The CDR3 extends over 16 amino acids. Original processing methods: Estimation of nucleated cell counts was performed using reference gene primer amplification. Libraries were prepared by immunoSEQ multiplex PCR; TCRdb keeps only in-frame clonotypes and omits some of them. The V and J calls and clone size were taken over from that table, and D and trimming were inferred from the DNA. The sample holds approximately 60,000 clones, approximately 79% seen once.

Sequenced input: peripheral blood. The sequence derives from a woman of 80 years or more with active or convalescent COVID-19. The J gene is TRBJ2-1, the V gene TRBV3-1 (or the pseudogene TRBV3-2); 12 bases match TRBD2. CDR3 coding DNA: TGTGCCAGCAGCCCACCGGCTAGCGGGGGGGCGGGTGAGCAGTTCTTC. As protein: CASSPPASGGAGEQFF.